This is a list of T cell receptor beta chains from one sample in a study of T-cell memory formation after mild COVID-19. MiXCR, applied by TCRdb to the 5' RACE reads, yields one record per CDR3 protein. The sample yields 350,000 to 500,000 distinct CDR3 sequences, about 20% seen once. Material: PBMCs or a T cell subset sorted from them (not recorded which). The receptors stem from a man between 18 and 29 years old who had mild COVID-19 (a few samples of this study predate the infection). Cell type and time point are not known. Each CDR3 is given with its conserved first and last residue. D genes are given only for firm matches. Rows may omit the clone size; those that give it use once, few, many or a size class.

clone size | J gene | V gene | D gene | CDR3 DNA | CDR3 protein
NA | TRBJ2-3 | TRBV7-2 | NA | TGTGCCAGCAGCGAAACGAGCACAGATACGCAGTATTTT | CASSETSTDTQYF
few | TRBJ2-4 | TRBV6-2/TRBV6-3 | NA | TGTGCCAGCAGCCCCCGGATCAAAAACATTCAGTACTTC | CASSPRIKNIQYF
NA | TRBJ2-6 | TRBV27 | NA | TGTGCCAGCAGTTCAGAGGGCCTGGGATGGTTCACTGGGGCCAACGTCCTGACTTTC | CASSSEGLGWFTGANVLTF
NA | TRBJ1-5 | TRBV4-1 | NA | TGCGCCAGCAGCCAAGATTGGGGGAATCAGCCCCAGCATTTT | CASSQDWGNQPQHF
once | TRBJ2-1 | TRBV11-1 | TRBD1 | TGTGCCAGCAGCTTAGGCAAAGGGGGCGTCACCTACAATGAGCAGTTCTTC | CASSLGKGGVTYNEQFF
few | TRBJ1-1 | TRBV29-1 | NA | TGCAGCGTTGAAGAGGACGGGAGGGCTTTCTTT | CSVEEDGRAFF
NA | TRBJ1-1 | TRBV27 | NA | TGTGCCAGCAGTTGGGGCGCGTACTGGAAAGCTTTCTTT | CASSWGAYWKAFF
many | TRBJ2-2 | TRBV19 | NA | TGTGCCAGTAGTGGGGTAGGGGGCACCGGGGAGCTGTTTTTT | CASSGVGGTGELFF
few | TRBJ2-1 | TRBV6-5 | TRBD2 | TGTGCCAGCAGTACCGGACTAGCTGGCGAGCAGTTCTTC | CASSTGLAGEQFF
few | TRBJ2-2 | TRBV9 | TRBD2 | TGTGCCAGCAGCGGGCTAGCGGGGGGCACCGGGGAGCTGTTTTTT | CASSGLAGGTGELFF
NA | TRBJ2-5 | TRBV2 | NA | TGTGCCAGCAGGGGGGGACGGATGGAGACCCAGTACTTC | CASRGGRMETQYF
NA | TRBJ2-7 | TRBV5-1 | NA | TGCGCCAGCAGCTTGGGAGGGGTATACGGGTCCCAAAGCTCCTACGAGCAGTACTTC | CASSLGGVYGSQSSYEQYF
NA | TRBJ1-2 | TRBV29-1 | TRBD1 | TGCAGCGCCACAGACAGGGAAGTAGGTGGCTACACCTTC | CSATDREVGGYTF
NA | TRBJ2-7 | TRBV4-1 | NA | TGCGCCAGCAGCCAAGAAGCACCGGGCTCCTACGAGCAGTACTTC | CASSQEAPGSYEQYF
NA | TRBJ2-3 | TRBV7-6 | TRBD2 | TGTGCCAGCACCGTAGGGCCAGCGGGGATAGATACGCAGTATTTT | CASTVGPAGIDTQYF
many | TRBJ2-1 | TRBV5-6 | NA | TGTGCCAGCAGCTTCGACGGCTCCTACAATGAGCAGTTCTTC | CASSFDGSYNEQFF
few | TRBJ1-6 | TRBV11-2 | NA | TGTGCCAGCAGCTTAACCGGGGGATATAATTCACCCCTCCACTTT | CASSLTGGYNSPLHF
NA | TRBJ1-5 | TRBV12-3/TRBV12-4 | NA | TGTGCCAGCAGTCTCGAGGCGGAGCAGCCCCAGCATTTT | CASSLEAEQPQHF
NA | TRBJ2-1 | TRBV29-1 | NA | TGCAGCGTTTTGGGGCTCCTCTACAATGAGCAGTTCTTC | CSVLGLLYNEQFF
NA | TRBJ2-1 | TRBV29-1 | TRBD2 | TGCAGCGCGACTAGCGGGGTGGGTGAGCAGTTCTTC | CSATSGVGEQFF
once | TRBJ1-1 | TRBV7-9 | NA | TGTGCCAGCAGCCCCCCCTGGACAGAGGGGACTGAAGCTTTCTTT | CASSPPWTEGTEAFF
many | TRBJ2-1 | TRBV3-1 | NA | TGTGCCAGCAGCCAAGATTTGGATGAGCAGTTCTTC | CASSQDLDEQFF
NA | TRBJ2-5 | TRBV29-1 | NA | TGCAGCGCGAGACTAGGACAAGAGACCCAGTACTTC | CSARLGQETQYF
few | TRBJ2-2 | TRBV11-2 | NA | TGTGCCAGCAGCGGGGCAGGGTTCGCTGTCCCCGGGGAGCTGTTTTTT | CASSGAGFAVPGELFF
NA | TRBJ2-7 | TRBV5-1 | NA | TGCGCCAGCAGCTTGAACGGGGAGGAGCAGTACTTC | CASSLNGEEQYF